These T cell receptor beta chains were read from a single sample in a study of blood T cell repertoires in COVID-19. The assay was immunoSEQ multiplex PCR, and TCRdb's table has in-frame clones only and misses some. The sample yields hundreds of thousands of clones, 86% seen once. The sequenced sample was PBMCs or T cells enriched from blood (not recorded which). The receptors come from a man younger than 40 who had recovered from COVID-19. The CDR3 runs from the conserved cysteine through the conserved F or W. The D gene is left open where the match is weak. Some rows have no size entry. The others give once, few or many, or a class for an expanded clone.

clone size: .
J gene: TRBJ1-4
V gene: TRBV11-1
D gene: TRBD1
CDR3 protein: CASSSGQPTNEKLFF
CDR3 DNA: TGTGCCAGCAGCTCGGGACAGCCAACTAATGAAAAACTGTTTTTT

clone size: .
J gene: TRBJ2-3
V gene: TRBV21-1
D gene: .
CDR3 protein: CASSKSYPLAGVGTDTQYF
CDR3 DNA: TGTGCCAGCAGCAAGTCATATCCTCTAGCGGGAGTAGGTACAGATACGCAGTATTTT

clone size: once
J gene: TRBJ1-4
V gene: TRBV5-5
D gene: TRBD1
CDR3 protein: CASSAGGQGEKLFF
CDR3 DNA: TGTGCCAGCAGCGCTGGGGGACAGGGCGAAAAACTGTTTTTT

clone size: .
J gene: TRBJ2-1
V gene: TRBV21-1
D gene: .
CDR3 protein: CASSKPPDRAGRHEQFF
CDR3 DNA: TGTGCCAGCAGCAAGCCCCCAGACAGAGCGGGTAGACATGAGCAGTTCTTC

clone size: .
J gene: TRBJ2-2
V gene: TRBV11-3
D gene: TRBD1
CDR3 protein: CASSSGQGAPGELFF
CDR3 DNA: TGTGCCAGCAGCTCGGGACAGGGGGCGCCTGGGGAGCTGTTTTTT

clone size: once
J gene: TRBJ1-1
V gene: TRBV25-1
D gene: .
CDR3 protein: CASSQQGSLNTEAFF
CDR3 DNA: TGTGCCAGCAGTCAGCAGGGCTCCTTGAACACTGAAGCTTTCTTT

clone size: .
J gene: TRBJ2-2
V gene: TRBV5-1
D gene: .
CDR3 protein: CASSFLATGATGELFF
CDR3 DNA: TGCGCCAGCAGCTTTTTAGCAACAGGTGCCACCGGGGAGCTGTTTTTT

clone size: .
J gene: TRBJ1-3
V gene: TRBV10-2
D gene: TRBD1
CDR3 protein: CASSDGRGNSGNTIYF
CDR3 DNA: TGCGCCAGCAGTGACGGCAGGGGGAATTCTGGAAACACCATATATTTT

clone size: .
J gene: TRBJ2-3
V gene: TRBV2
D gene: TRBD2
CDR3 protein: CASRVAGGPRVTDTQYF
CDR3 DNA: TGTGCCAGCAGGGTAGCGGGGGGCCCTAGGGTCACAGATACGCAGTATTTT

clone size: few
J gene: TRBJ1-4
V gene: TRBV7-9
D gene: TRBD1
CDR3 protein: CASSSGQGGEKLFF
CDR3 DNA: TGTGCCAGCAGCTCGGGACAGGGTGGTGAAAAACTGTTTTTT

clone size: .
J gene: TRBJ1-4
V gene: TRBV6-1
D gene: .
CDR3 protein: CASSDRANEKLFF
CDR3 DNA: TGTGCCAGCAGTGACAGGGCTAATGAAAAACTGTTTTTT

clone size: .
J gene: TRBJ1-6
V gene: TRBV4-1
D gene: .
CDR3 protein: CASSPPHVGGALGSPLHF
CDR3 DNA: TGCGCCAGCAGCCCGCCCCATGTAGGGGGGGCTTTGGGGTCACCCCTCCACTTT

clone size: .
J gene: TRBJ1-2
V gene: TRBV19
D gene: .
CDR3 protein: CASRVIGGYTF
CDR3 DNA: TGTGCCAGTAGGGTCATCGGTGGCTACACCTTC

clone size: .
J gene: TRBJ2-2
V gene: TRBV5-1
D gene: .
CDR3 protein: CASSLQETGELFF
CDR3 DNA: TGCGCCAGCAGCTTACAGGAGACCGGGGAGCTGTTTTTT

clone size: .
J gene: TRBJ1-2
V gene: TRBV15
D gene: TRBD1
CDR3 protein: CATSRGTGLAGYGYTF
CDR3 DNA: TGTGCCACCAGCAGGGGGACAGGACTTGCGGGCTATGGCTACACCTTC

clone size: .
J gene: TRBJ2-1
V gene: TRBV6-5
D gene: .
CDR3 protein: CASRNIGQSNEQFF
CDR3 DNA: TGTGCCAGCAGAAATATTGGACAGTCCAATGAGCAGTTCTTC

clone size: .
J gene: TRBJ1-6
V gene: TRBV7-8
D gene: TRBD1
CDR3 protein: CASSSEGVQGARNSPLHF
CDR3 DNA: TGTGCCAGCAGCTCCGAAGGGGTACAGGGGGCAAGGAATTCACCCCTCCACTTT

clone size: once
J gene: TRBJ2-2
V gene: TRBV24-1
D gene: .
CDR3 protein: CATSDPQGANTGELFF
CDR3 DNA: TGTGCCACCAGTGATCCTCAGGGCGCGAACACCGGGGAGCTGTTTTTT

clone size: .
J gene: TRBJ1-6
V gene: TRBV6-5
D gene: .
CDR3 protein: CASMGHNYNSPLHF
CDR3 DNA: TGTGCCAGCATGGGACACAACTATAATTCACCCCTCCACTTT

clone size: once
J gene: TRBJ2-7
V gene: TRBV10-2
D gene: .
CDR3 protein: CASSESWGETTYEQYF
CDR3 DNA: TGCGCCAGCAGTGAGTCGTGGGGGGAGACAACCTACGAGCAGTACTTC

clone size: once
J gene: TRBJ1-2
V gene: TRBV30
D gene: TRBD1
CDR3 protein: CAWSTGQGAVGYTF
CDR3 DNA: TGTGCCTGGAGTACAGGACAGGGGGCAGTTGGCTACACCTTC

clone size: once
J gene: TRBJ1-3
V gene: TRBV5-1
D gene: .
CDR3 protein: CASSIGDRGNTIYF
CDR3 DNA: TGCGCCAGCAGCATCGGGGATCGGGGAAACACCATATATTTT

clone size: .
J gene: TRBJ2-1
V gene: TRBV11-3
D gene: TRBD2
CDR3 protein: CASSLTGSAGSNEQFF
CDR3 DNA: TGTGCCAGCAGTCTAACGGGCTCAGCGGGAAGCAATGAGCAGTTCTTC

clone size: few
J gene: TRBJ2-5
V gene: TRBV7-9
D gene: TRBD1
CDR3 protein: CASSLGDRGLQETQYF
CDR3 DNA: TGTGCCAGCAGCTTAGGGGACAGGGGGCTCCAAGAGACCCAGTACTTC

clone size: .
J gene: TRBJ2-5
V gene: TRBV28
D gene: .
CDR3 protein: CASRPGNPGRRDDQYF
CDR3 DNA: TGTGCCAGCAGGCCAGGGAACCCTGGGCGTAGAGACGACCAGTACTTC

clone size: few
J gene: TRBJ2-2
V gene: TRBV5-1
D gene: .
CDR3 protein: CASSLGAVDGELFF
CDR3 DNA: TGCGCCAGCAGCTTAGGGGCTGTCGACGGGGAGCTGTTTTTT

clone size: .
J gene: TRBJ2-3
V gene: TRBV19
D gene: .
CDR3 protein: CASGPGRDTQYF
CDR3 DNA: TGTGCCAGTGGACCAGGGAGGGATACGCAGTATTTT

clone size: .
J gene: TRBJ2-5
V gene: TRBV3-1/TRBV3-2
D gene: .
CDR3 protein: CASRGVRETQYF
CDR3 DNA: TGTGCCAGCCGCGGGGTTCGAGAGACCCAGTACTTC

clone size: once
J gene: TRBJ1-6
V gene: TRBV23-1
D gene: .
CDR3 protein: CASSQLSSQALSSYNSPLHF
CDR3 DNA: TGCGCCAGCAGTCAATTGTCGTCCCAGGCCTTGAGCTCCTATAATTCACCCCTCCACTTT

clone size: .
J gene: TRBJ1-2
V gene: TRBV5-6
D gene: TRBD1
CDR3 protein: CASSLEGQGLYGYTF
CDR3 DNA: TGTGCCAGCAGCTTGGAGGGACAGGGCCTTTATGGCTACACCTTC

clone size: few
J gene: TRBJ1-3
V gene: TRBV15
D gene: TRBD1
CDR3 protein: CATSRNRGPGNTIYF
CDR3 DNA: TGTGCCACCAGCAGAAACAGGGGGCCGGGAAACACCATATATTTT

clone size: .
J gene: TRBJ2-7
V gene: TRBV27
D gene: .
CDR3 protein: CASGYGRREQYF
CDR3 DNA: TGTGCCAGCGGGTATGGGCGTAGGGAGCAGTACTTC

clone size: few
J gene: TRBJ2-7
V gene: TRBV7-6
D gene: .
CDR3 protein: CASSLVVRGYEQYF
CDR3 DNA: TGTGCCAGCAGCTTAGTGGTACGGGGTTACGAGCAGTACTTC

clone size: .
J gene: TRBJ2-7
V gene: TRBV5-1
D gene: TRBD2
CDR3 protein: CASSLSPSGNGDEQYF
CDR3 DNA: TGCGCCAGCAGCTTGTCTCCTAGCGGGAATGGCGACGAGCAGTACTTC

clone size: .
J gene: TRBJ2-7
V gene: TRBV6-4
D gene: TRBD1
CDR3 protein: CASSEGTGGYEQYF
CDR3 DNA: TGTGCCAGCAGTGAAGGAACAGGGGGCTACGAGCAGTACTTC

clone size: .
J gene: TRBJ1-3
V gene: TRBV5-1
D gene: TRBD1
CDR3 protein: CASRGQGSGNTIYF
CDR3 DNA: TGCGCCAGCAGGGGACAGGGATCAGGAAACACCATATATTTT

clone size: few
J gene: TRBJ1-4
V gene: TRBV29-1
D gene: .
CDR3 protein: CSVGRAQARGEKLFF
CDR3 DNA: TGCAGCGTGGGGAGGGCCCAGGCACGAGGGGAAAAACTGTTTTTT

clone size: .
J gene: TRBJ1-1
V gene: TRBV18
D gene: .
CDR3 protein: CASSPLGPDTEAFF
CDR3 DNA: TGTGCCAGCTCACCACTTGGCCCTGACACTGAAGCTTTCTTT

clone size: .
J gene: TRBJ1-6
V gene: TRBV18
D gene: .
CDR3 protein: CASSPSEVPNSPLHF
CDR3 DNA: TGTGCCAGCTCACCCTCGGAGGTACCGAATTCACCCCTCCACTTT

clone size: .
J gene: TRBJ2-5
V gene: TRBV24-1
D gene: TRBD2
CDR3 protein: CATSDQARTSLETQYF
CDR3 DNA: TGTGCCACCAGTGATCAAGCCCGGACTAGTCTCGAGACCCAGTACTTC

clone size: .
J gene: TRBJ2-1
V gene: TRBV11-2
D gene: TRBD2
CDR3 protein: CASSLSPSGRKQFF
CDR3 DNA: TGTGCCAGCAGCTTATCTCCCAGCGGGAGAAAGCAGTTCTTC

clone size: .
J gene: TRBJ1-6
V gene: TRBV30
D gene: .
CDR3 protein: CAWSVRGSGSPLHF
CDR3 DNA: TGTGCCTGGAGTGTACGGGGGAGTGGATCACCCCTCCACTTT

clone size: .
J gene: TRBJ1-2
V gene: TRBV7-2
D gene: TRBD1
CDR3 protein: CASRPQVGTGEYGYTF
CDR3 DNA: TGTGCCAGCAGGCCGCAGGTGGGGACAGGGGAATATGGCTACACCTTC

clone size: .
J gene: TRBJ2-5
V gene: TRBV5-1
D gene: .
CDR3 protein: CASSLALVGGHQETQYF
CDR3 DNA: TGCGCCAGCAGCTTGGCGCTAGTAGGCGGGCACCAAGAGACCCAGTACTTC

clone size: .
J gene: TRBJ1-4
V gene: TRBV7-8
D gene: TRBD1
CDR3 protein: CASSQQGVSNEKLFF
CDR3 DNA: TGTGCCAGCAGCCAACAGGGGGTGTCTAATGAAAAACTGTTTTTT